What follows are 25 T cell receptor beta chains derived from one specimen sequenced in a study of cytomegalovirus exposure and HLA in healthy donors. The PCR was carried out with 60 Vbeta primers and 13 Jbeta primers. Clones were read by immunoSEQ multiplex PCR, and TCRdb kept only the in-frame ones, dropping some. The repertoire includes about 150,000 clones, more than 60% of them detected once, and 11% sits in the top ten. The specimen was PBMCs. The receptor set was obtained from a man younger than 30 in good health and CMV-seropositive.

This clone has only a few counts. The chain links TRBV14 to TRBJ1-2; 7 bases line up with TRBD1. Unmatched junction bases numbered 9, after V lost 4 bases and J lost 7 bases. From germline, CDR1 is SGHDN and CDR2 FVKESK. The CDR3 has 14 amino acids. This CDR3 is CASSRQGNLLGYTF. In DNA, the CDR3 is TGTGCCAGCAGCCGACAGGGAAATCTGCTTGGCTACACCTTC. The whole variable domain, filled in from reference TRBV14 and TRBJ1-2, reads EAGVTQFPSHSVIEKGQTVTLRCDPISGHDNLYWYRRVMGKEIKFLLHFVKESKQDESGMPNNRFLAERTGGTYSTLKVQPAELEDSGVYFCASSRQGNLLGYTFGSGTRLTVV.

This chain connects TRBV2 to TRBJ2-3; weak D call: TRBD2 (6 bases). Germline loops: CDR1 SNHLY, CDR2 FYNNEI. The length of the CDR3 is 16 residues. V was pared by 5 bases and J by 0 bases, with 15 bases between. CDR3 DNA: TGTGCCAGCAGTCAGAGAAAGGACTATAGCACAGATACGCAGTATTTT. Protein sequence: CASSQRKDYSTDTQYF.

This clone was observed a single time. The V and J genes are TRBV11-3 and TRBJ2-1; 8 positions match TRBD1. This CDR3 is 17 amino acids long. From germline, CDR1 is SGHNT and CDR2 YENEEA. V lost 4 bases to trimming and J lost 4 bases; unmatched junction nucleotides: 12. CDR3 protein: CASSSSWGDRPYNEQFF. The CDR3 DNA reads TGTGCCAGCAGCTCAAGTTGGGGGGACAGGCCATACAATGAGCAGTTCTTC.

This clone was observed a few times. The chain carries TRBV2 and TRBJ2-2; D might be TRBD1 (5 bases). V lost 2 bases and J lost 6, with 10 bases in between. CDR3 length: 14 residues. In germline, CDR1 is SNHLY, CDR2 FYNNEI. Here the CDR3 reads CASSEQGPPGELFF. In DNA form, the CDR3 reads TGTGCCAGCAGTGAACAGGGCCCCCCCGGGGAGCTGTTTTTT.

In its sample, this clone was seen once. The chain couples TRBV7-2 to TRBJ2-3; D is perhaps TRBD2 (6 bases). CDR3 length: 18 amino acids. Trimming shortened V by 6 bases and J by 0 bases, and 22 bases separated the two germline ends. Germline CDR1 reads SGHTA; CDR2 reads FQGNSA. The CDR3 spells CASSDPGLRTYSTDTQYF. In nucleotides, the CDR3 is TGTGCCAGCAGTGACCCGGGACTGCGGACCTATAGCACAGATACGCAGTATTTT.

The V gene is TRBV28, the J gene TRBJ2-7; 10 nucleotides match TRBD1. The CDR3 is 16 amino acids. With V trimmed by 4 bases and J by 5 bases, 11 bases remained unmatched. Germline V lookup: CDR1 MDHEN, CDR2 SYDVKM. CDR3 protein: CASSSIRDRGVNEQYF. As DNA, the CDR3 is TGTGCCAGCAGTTCAATCCGGGACAGGGGCGTCAACGAGCAGTACTTC.

The chain has TRBV6-5 and TRBJ1-2; 7 nucleotides align to TRBD1. Trimming cost V 2 bases and J 3 bases; bases outside gene matches: 9. The CDR3 consists of 16 residues. Germline V lookup: CDR1 MNHEY, CDR2 SVGAGI. In DNA form, the CDR3 reads TGTGCCAGCAGTTACACCGCCGGGACAGTCTACTATGGCTACACCTTC. Amino acids: CASSYTAGTVYYGYTF.

The V call is TRBV18, the J call TRBJ1-1, with D uncertain. Germline CDR1 and CDR2: KGHSH and LQKENI. Trimming cost V 6 bases and J 4 bases, with 3 bases left between them. The CDR3 sequence is 10 residues long. The CDR3 spells CASSGTEAFF. CDR3 DNA: TGTGCCAGCTCCGGCACTGAAGCTTTCTTT.

The chain combines TRBV10-2 with TRBJ2-7; TRBD1 might be the D (6 bases). Germline loops: CDR1 WSHSY, CDR2 SAAADI. CDR3 length equals 15 residues. The V end was cut by 3 bases, the J end by 0 bases, with 12 bases between. Written as DNA, the CDR3 is TGCGCCAGCAGTGAACGACAGGAAAGCTCCTACGAGCAGTACTTC. It translates to CASSERQESSYEQYF.

This clone showed up just once. This CDR3 reads CAWSVELPVGAGANTEAFF. DNA of the CDR3: TGTGCCTGGAGTGTAGAGCTTCCTGTAGGGGCAGGGGCGAACACTGAAGCTTTCTTT. This chain links TRBV30 with TRBJ1-1; tentatively, D is TRBD1 (6 bases). The CDR3 extends over 19 amino acids. Trimming took 0 bases from V and 1 from J, leaving 24 bases between them. Germline values: CDR1 GTSNPN, CDR2 SVGIG (reference sequence). Looking up the rest from reference TRBV30 and TRBJ1-1 gives the full variable domain: SQTIHQWPATLVQPVGSPLSLECTVEGTSNPNLYWYRQAAGRGLQLLFYSVGIGQISSEVPQNLSASRPQDRQFILSSKKLLLSDSGFYLCAWSVELPVGAGANTEAFFGQGTRLTVV.

The J gene is TRBJ1-1, the V gene TRBV15; the D is unclear. Trimming took 0 bases from V and 1 from J, leaving 12 bases between them. Germline CDR1 LNHNV, CDR2 YYDKDF (reference sequence). This CDR3 spans 16 amino acids. The DNA of the CDR3 is TGTGCCACCAGCAGAGACCCTACGAGAGGGAACACTGAAGCTTTCTTT. Protein product: CATSRDPTRGNTEAFF.

The rearrangement uses TRBV30 and TRBJ1-3, with TRBD1 as a possible D gene (5 bases). Per germline, CDR1 GTSNPN and CDR2 SVGIG (reference sequence). This CDR3 has 14 amino acids. V lost 0 bases to trimming and J lost 3 bases, with 9 bases between them. The CDR3, as DNA: TGTGCCTGGAGTGTAGGGACTTATGGAAACACCATATATTTT. It specifies CAWSVGTYGNTIYF.

The V gene is TRBV28, the J gene TRBJ1-2; weak D call: TRBD1 (5 bases). Trimming took 6 bases from V and 5 from J, leaving 16 bases between them. Germline CDR1 is MDHEN and CDR2 is SYDVKM. CDR3 length equals 14 residues. The CDR3 bases are TGTGCCAGCAGAAAGCAGGGAACGCAATATGGCTACACCTTC. Its protein product is CASRKQGTQYGYTF.

As concerns this clone: The junction does not match germline at one end; this may be a read error. Other nucleotide sequences from this sample produce the same CDR3. This chain links TRBV7-7 with TRBJ2-1; perhaps TRBD1 as D (6 bases). The V gene's germline CDR1 is SSHAT and CDR2 FNYEAQ (reference sequence). The CDR3 covers 14 residues. The CDR3 DNA follows: TGTGCTAGCAGCTTAGGGAGACAGGCGAATGAACAGTTCTTC. Protein sequence: CASSLGRQANEQFF.

V gene TRBV11-2 combines with J gene TRBJ2-7; TRBD1 matches at 9 bases. This CDR3 contains 17 residues. Trimming removed 5 bases from V and 4 bases from J; junction bases left unmatched: 15. Looked up from germline, CDR1 is SGHAT and CDR2 is FQNNGV. The CDR3: CASSVRMDRGRGYEQYF. The CDR3 DNA is TGTGCCAGCAGCGTAAGAATGGACAGGGGAAGAGGGTACGAGCAGTACTTC. The variable domain in full, with the rest retrieved from reference TRBV11-2 and TRBJ2-7, is EAGVAQSPRYKIIEKRQSVAFWCNPISGHATLYWYQQILGQGPKLLIQFQNNGVVDDSQLPKDRFSAERLKGVDSTLKIQPAKLEDSAVYLCASSVRMDRGRGYEQYFGPGTRLTVT.

The genes are TRBV30 and TRBJ2-3; TRBD2 might be the D (5 bases). V shed 5 bases and J shed 1 base, with 16 bases lying between them. Germline assignment: CDR1 GTSNPN and CDR2 SVGIG (reference sequence). This CDR3 is 15 amino acids long. Here the CDR3 reads CAWGESSRRTDTQYF. CDR3 bases: TGTGCCTGGGGTGAGTCTAGCAGACGCACAGATACGCAGTATTTT.

V is TRBV28 and J is TRBJ2-2; tentatively, D is TRBD2 (6 bases). Looked up from germline, CDR1 is MDHEN and CDR2 is SYDVKM. Trimming removed 2 bases from V and 4 bases from J, with 11 bases in between. This CDR3 has 15 amino acids. CDR3 amino acids: CASSLAGWGTGELFF. CDR3 DNA sequence: TGTGCCAGCAGTTTAGCGGGATGGGGCACCGGGGAGCTGTTTTTT.

The V gene is TRBV7-3, the J gene TRBJ2-3; 10 nucleotides agree with TRBD1. With V trimmed by 5 bases and J by 4 bases, 9 bases remained unmatched. The germline CDR1 and CDR2 sequences are SGHTA and FQGTGA. This CDR3 is 16 amino acids long. CDR3 sequence reads: CASSPRGQGFADTQYF. The CDR3 bases are TGTGCCAGCAGCCCCCGGGGACAGGGGTTCGCAGATACGCAGTATTTT.

V gene TRBV19 combines with J gene TRBJ2-7, with TRBD1 as a possible D gene (5 bases). This CDR3 has 13 amino acids. The germline V and J ends were trimmed by 5 bases and 6 bases, with 14 bases remaining between them. The germline V gene encodes CDR1 LNHDA and CDR2 SQIVND (reference sequence). CDR3 DNA sequence: TGTGCCAGTAGTCCTACGGTAAGGGGCGAGCAGTACTTC. Translating gives CASSPTVRGEQYF.

This clone was counted only a few times. V gene TRBV7-9 combines with J gene TRBJ2-5; possibly TRBD2 for D (6 bases). The end of the DNA is better explained by TRBJ2-7, so the J call may be wrong. Germline V gene lookup returns CDR1 SEHNR and CDR2 FQNEAQ (reference sequence). The CDR3 extends over 14 amino acids. CDR3: CASSYEGGSYEQYF. As DNA, the CDR3 is TGTGCCAGCAGCTACGAGGGAGGCTCCTACGAGCAGTACTTC.

The chain couples TRBV10-3 to TRBJ1-2, with no clear D. The CDR3 has 14 amino acids. Germline loops: CDR1 ENHRY, CDR2 SYGVKD. V gave up 0 bases and J gave up 7 bases, with 12 bases separating them. This CDR3 reads CAISESTGGSGYTF. For the CDR3, the DNA is TGTGCCATCAGTGAGTCGACGGGAGGGTCTGGCTACACCTTC.

CDR3 in amino acids: CASSDSSYQPQHF. DNA for the CDR3: TGTGCCAGCAGTGACTCGAGTTATCAGCCCCAGCATTTT. The chain joins TRBV6-1 to TRBJ1-5; D is ambiguous. The CDR3 is 13 residues long. CDR1 and CDR2 (germline): MNHNS, SASEGT. V was trimmed by 3 bases and J by 5 bases, leaving 8 bases between them.

The chain couples TRBV29-1 to TRBJ2-1, with 9 bases that match TRBD1. The CDR3 runs 14 residues. J was trimmed by 3 bases and V by 6 bases; bases with no gene match: 6. CDR1 and CDR2 from the germline V gene are SQVTM and ANQGSEA. In DNA, the CDR3 is TGCAGCGTGAACCCGGGACAGGGCTACAATGAGCAGTTCTTC. It translates to CSVNPGQGYNEQFF.

The DNA for the CDR3 is TGCGCCAGCAGCATAGACGCCGGGGGGCTCATCTTCTACGAGCAGTACTTC. Its translation is CASSIDAGGLIFYEQYF. The V gene is TRBV5-1, the J gene TRBJ2-7; the D gene is possibly TRBD2 (7 bases). The germline V and J ends were trimmed by 4 bases and 3 bases, with 23 bases remaining between them. This CDR3 region has 17 residues. CDR1 and CDR2 from the germline V gene are SGHRS and YFSETQ. The whole variable domain, filled in from reference TRBV5-1 and TRBJ2-7, reads KAGVTQTPRYLIKTRGQQVTLSCSPISGHRSVSWYQQTPGQGLQFLFEYFSETQRNKGNFPGRFSGRQFSNSRSEMNVSTLELGDSALYLCASSIDAGGLIFYEQYFGPGTRLTVT.

V usage is TRBV2 and J usage is TRBJ1-2; D possibly corresponds to TRBD1 (6 bases). Trimming left V 8 bases short and J 2 bases short, with 12 bases between. CDR3 length: 13 amino acids. Germline V CDR1 and CDR2: SNHLY, FYNNEI. In DNA, the CDR3 is TGTGCCAGCCAGAGGGGGACAAACTATGGCTACACCTTC. This codes for CASQRGTNYGYTF.